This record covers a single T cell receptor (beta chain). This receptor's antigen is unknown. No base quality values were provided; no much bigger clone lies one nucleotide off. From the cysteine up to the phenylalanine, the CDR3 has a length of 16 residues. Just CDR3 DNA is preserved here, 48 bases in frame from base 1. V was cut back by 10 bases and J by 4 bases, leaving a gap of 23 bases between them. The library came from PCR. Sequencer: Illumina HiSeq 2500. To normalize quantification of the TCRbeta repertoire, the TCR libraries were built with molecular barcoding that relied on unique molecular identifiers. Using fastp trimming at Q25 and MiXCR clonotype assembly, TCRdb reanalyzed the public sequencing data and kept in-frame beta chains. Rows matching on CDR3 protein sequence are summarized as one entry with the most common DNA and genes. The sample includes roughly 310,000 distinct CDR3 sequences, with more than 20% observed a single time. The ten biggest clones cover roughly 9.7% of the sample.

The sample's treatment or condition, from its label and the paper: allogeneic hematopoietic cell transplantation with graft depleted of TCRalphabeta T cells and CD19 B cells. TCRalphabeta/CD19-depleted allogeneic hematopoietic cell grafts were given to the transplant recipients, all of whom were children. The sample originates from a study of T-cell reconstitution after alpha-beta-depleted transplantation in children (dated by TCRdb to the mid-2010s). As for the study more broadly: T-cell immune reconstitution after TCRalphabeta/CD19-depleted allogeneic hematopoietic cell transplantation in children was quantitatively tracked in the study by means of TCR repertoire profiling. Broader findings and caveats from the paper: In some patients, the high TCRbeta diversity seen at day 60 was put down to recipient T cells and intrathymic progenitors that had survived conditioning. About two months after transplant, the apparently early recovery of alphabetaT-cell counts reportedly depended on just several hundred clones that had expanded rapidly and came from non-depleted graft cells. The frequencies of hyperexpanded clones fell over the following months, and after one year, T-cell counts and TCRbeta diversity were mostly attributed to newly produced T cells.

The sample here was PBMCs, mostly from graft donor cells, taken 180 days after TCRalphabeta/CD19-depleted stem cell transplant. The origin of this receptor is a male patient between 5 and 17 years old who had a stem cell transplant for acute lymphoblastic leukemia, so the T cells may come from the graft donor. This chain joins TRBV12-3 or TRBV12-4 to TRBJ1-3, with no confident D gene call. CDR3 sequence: CATNVGFTGFGNTIYF. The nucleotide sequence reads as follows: TGTGCCACAAACGTCGGATTTACGGGGTTCGGAAACACCATATATTTT.